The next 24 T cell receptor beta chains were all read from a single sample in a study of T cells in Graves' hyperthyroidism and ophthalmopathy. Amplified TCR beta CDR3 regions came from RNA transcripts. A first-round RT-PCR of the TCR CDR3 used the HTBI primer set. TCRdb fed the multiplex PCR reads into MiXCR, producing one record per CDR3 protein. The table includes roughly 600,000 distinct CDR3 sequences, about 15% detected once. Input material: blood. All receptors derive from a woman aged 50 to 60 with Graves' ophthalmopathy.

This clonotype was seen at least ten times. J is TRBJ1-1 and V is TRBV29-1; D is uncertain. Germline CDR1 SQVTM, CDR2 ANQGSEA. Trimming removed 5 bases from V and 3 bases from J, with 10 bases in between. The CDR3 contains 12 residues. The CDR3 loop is CSVLGSDTEAFF. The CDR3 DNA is TGCAGCGTTTTAGGGTCTGACACTGAAGCTTTCTTT.

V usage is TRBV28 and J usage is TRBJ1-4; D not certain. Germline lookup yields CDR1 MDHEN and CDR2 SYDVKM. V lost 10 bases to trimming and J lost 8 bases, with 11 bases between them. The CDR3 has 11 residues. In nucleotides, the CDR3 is TGTGCCACACATAGGAGGGAAAAACTGTTTTTT. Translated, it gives CATHRREKLFF. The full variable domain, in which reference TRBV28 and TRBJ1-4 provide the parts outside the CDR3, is DVKVTQSSRYLVKRTGEKVFLECVQDMDHENMFWYRQDPGLGLRLIYFSYDVKMKEKGDIPEGYSVSREKKERFSLILESASTNQTSMYLCATHRREKLFFGSGTQLSVL.

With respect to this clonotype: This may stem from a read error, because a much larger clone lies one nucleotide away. The CDR3: CASSSNSMGLENTGELFF. The CDR3 coding sequence is TGTGCCAGCAGTTCAAACTCGATGGGACTAGAGAACACCGGGGAGCTGTTTTTT. The chain links TRBV6-5 to TRBJ2-2; 8 bases are a match to TRBD2. CDR1 and CDR2 (germline): MNHEY, SVGAGI. This CDR3 region has 18 residues. The V and J ends lost 4 bases and 1 base, in that order; junction bases with no gene match: 11.

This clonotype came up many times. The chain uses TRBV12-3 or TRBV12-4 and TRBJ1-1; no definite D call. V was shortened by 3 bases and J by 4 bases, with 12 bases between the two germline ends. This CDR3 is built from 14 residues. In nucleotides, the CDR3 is TGTGCCAGCAGTTTGAGGGAGGCGGCCACTGAAGCTTTCTTT. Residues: CASSLREAATEAFF.

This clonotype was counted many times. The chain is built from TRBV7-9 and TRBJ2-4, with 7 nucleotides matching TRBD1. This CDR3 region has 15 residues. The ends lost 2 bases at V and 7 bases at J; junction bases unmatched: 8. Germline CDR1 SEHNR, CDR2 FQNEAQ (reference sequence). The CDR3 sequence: CASSLRQGPENIQYF. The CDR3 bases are TGTGCCAGCAGCTTACGACAGGGCCCCGAGAACATTCAGTACTTC.

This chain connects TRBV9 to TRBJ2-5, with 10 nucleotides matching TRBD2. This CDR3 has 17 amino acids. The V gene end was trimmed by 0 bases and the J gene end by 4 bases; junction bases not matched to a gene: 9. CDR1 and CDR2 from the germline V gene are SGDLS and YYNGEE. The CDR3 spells CASSVEASGRIGETQYF. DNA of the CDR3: TGTGCCAGCAGCGTAGAGGCTAGCGGGAGAATCGGAGAGACCCAGTACTTC.

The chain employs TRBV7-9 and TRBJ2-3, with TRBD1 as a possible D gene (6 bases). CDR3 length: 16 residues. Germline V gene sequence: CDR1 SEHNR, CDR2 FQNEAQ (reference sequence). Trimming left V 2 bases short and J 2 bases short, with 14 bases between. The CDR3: CASSLPGPGVTDTQYF. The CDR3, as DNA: TGTGCCAGCAGCTTACCGGGACCAGGGGTCACAGATACGCAGTATTTT.

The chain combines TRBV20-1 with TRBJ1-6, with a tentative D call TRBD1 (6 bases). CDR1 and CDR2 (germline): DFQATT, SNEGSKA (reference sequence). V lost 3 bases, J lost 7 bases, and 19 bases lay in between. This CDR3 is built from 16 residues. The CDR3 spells CSARDPWGLWNSPLHF. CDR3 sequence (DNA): TGCAGTGCTAGGGATCCGTGGGGGCTTTGGAATTCACCCCTCCACTTT.

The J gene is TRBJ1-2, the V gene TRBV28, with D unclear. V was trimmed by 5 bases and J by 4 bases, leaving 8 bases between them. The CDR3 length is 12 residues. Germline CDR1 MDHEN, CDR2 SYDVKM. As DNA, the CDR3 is TGTGCCAGCAGTGATGCGGGCTATGGCTACACCTTC. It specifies CASSDAGYGYTF.

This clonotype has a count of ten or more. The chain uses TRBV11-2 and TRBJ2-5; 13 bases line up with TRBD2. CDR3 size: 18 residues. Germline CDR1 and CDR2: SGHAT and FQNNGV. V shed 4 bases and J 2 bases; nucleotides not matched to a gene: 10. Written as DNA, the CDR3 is TGTGCCAGCAGCTCCATCGGACTAGCGGGAGTGTGGCAAGAGACCCAGTACTTC. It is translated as CASSSIGLAGVWQETQYF.

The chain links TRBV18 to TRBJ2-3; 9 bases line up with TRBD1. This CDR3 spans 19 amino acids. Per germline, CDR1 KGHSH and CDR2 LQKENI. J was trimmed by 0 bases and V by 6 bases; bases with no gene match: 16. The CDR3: CASSSQHRDRVFSTDTQYF. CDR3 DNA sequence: TGTGCCAGCTCGTCTCAACACCGGGACAGGGTCTTTAGCACAGATACGCAGTATTTT.

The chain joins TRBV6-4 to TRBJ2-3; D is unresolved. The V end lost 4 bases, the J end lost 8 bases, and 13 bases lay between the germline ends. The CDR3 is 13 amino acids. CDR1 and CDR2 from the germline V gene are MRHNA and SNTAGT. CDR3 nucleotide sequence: TGTGCCAGCAGTGCCTCGGTCTCTTCTACGCAGTATTTT. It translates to CASSASVSSTQYF.

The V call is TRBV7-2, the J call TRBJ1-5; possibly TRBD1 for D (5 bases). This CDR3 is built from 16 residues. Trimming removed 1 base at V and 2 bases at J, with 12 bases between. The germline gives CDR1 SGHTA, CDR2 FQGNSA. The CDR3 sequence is CASSLGQLGGNQPQHF. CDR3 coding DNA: TGTGCCAGCAGCTTAGGACAGCTAGGCGGCAATCAGCCCCAGCATTTT.

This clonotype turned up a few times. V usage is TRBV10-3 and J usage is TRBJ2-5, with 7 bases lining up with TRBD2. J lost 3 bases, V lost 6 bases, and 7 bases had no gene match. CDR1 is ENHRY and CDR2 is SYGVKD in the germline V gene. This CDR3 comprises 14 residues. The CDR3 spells CAISAGLPKETQYF. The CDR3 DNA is TGTGCCATCAGCGCGGGACTACCAAAAGAGACCCAGTACTTC.

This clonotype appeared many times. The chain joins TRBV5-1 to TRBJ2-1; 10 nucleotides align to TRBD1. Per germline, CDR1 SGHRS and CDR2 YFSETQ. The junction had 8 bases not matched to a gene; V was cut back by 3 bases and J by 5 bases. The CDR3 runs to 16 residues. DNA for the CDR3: TGCGCCAGCAGCTCCCGTACGGGACAGGGGAACAATGAGCAGTTCTTC. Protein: CASSSRTGQGNNEQFF.

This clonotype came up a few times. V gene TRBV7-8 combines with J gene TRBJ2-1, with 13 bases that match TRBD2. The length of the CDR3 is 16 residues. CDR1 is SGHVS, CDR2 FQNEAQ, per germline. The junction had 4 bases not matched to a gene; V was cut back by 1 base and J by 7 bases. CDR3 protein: CASSLGTSGGHNEQFF. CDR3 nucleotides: TGTGCCAGCAGCTTAGGGACTAGCGGGGGTCATAATGAGCAGTTCTTC.

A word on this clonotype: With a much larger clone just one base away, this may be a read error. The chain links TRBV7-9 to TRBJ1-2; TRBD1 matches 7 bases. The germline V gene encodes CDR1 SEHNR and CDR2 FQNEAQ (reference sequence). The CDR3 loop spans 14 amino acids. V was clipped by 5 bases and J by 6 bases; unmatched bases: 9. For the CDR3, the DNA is TGTGCCAGCAGCAGAGATATGCAGGGGGATGGCTACACCTTC. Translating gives CASSRDMQGDGYTF.

CDR3 DNA: TGTGCCAGCAGTGATCAGCGGGAGAACTTGGATGGGCAGTTCTTC. Its protein product is CASSDQRENLDGQFF. The chain recombines TRBV6-1 with TRBJ2-1; 8 bases are a match to TRBD2. Looked up from germline, CDR1 is MNHNS and CDR2 is SASEGT. The V gene end was trimmed by 3 bases and the J gene end by 12 bases; junction bases not matched to a gene: 13. The CDR3 length is 15 residues.

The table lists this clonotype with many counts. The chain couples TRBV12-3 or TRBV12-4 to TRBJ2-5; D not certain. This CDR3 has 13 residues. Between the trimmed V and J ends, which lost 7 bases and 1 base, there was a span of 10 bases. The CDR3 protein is CASNIRPQETQYF. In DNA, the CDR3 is TGTGCCAGCAATATCAGGCCCCAAGAGACCCAGTACTTC.

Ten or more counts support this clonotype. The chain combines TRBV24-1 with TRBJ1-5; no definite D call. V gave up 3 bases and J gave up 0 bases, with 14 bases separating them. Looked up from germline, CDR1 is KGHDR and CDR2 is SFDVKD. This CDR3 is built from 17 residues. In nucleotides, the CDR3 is TGTGCCACCAGTGATCCGACCGACCCAGATAGCAATCAGCCCCAGCATTTT. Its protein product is CATSDPTDPDSNQPQHF.

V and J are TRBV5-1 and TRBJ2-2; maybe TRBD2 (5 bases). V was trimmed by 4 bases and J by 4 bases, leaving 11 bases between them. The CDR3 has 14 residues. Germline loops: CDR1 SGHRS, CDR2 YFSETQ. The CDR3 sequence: CASSGTAGTGELFF. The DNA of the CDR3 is TGCGCCAGCAGCGGAACGGCGGGCACCGGGGAGCTGTTTTTT.

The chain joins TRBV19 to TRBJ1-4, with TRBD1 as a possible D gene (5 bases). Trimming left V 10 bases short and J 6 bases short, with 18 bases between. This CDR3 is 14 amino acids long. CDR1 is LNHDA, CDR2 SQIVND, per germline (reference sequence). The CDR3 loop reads CATLRAGNDEKLFF. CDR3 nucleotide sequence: TGTGCCACCCTCCGGGCAGGGAATGATGAAAAACTGTTTTTT.

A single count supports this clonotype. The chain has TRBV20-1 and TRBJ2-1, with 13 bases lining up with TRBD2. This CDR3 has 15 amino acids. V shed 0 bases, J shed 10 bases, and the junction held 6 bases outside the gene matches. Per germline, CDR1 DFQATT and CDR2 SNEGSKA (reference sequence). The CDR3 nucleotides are TGCAGTGCTAGAGACAGGACTAGCGGGAGAGGCGAGCAGTTCTTC. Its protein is CSARDRTSGRGEQFF.

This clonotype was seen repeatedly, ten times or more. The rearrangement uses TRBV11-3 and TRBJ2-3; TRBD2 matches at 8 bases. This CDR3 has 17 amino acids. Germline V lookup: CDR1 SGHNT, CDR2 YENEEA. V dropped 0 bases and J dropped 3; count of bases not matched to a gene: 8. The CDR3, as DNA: TGTGCCAGCAGCTTAGAGCCCGGGGTAGCGGGGACAGATACGCAGTATTTT. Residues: CASSLEPGVAGTDTQYF.